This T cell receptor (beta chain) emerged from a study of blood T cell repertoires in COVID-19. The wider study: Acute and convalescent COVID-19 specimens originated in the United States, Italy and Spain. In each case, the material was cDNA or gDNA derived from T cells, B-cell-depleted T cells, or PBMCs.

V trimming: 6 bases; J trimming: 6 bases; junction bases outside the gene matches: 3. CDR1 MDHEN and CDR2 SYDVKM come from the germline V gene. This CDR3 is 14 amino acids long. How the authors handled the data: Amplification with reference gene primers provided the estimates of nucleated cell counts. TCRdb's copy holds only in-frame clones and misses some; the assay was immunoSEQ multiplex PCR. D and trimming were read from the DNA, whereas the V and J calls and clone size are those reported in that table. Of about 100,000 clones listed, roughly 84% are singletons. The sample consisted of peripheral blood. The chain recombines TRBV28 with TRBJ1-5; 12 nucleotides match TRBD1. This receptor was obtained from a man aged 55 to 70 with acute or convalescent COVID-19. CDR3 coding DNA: TGTGCCAGCAGGGGGACAGGGGGCTTTCAGCCCCAGCATTTT. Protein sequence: CASRGTGGFQPQHF.